The 6 T cell receptor beta chains presented below share a single source sample, sequenced in a study of identical twins. MiXCR, run by TCRdb on the 5' RACE reads, gives a single entry per CDR3 protein. The table has approximately 700,000 distinct CDR3 sequences, about 18% seen once. The same specimen was also included in a second study, on T cells expressing NK-cell markers.

Sequenced input: PBMCs. The receptor set was obtained from a woman younger than 35 in good health.

The V gene is TRBV5-5, the J gene TRBJ2-2; weak D call: TRBD2 (5 bases). Germline V gene lookup returns CDR1 SGHKS and CDR2 YYEKEE (reference sequence). CDR3 length: 18 residues. V shed 0 bases and J shed 1 base, with 16 bases lying between them. CDR3 nucleotides: TGTGCCAGCAGCTTGGGCTCCGGGGAGTTGCTGAACACCGGGGAGCTGTTTTTT. It encodes CASSLGSGELLNTGELFF.

V and J are TRBV7-9 and TRBJ2-7, with 7 positions matching TRBD2. Germline values: CDR1 SEHNR, CDR2 FQNEAQ (reference sequence). This CDR3 is 14 amino acids long. V lost 4 bases to trimming and J lost 1 base; unmatched junction nucleotides: 4. The CDR3 protein is CASSSPGGSYEQYF. CDR3 nucleotides: TGTGCCAGCAGCTCTCCCGGGGGGTCCTACGAGCAGTACTTC. Full variable domain (rest looked up from reference TRBV7-9 and TRBJ2-7): DTGVSQNPRHKITKRGQNVTFRCDPISEHNRLYWYRQTLGQGPEFLTYFQNEAQLEKSRLLSDRFSAERPKGSFSTLEIQRTEQGDSAMYLCASSSPGGSYEQYFGPGTRLTVT.

This chain connects TRBV20-1 to TRBJ1-1; 7 bases are a match to TRBD1. J lost 1 base, V lost 6 bases, and 5 bases had no gene match. This CDR3 has 13 amino acids. The germline V gene encodes CDR1 DFQATT and CDR2 SNEGSKA (reference sequence). The CDR3 spells CSADPGGNTEAFF. CDR3 nucleotides: TGCAGTGCGGACCCAGGGGGGAACACTGAAGCTTTCTTT.

This clonotype was seen only a few times. The V and J genes are TRBV6-2 or TRBV6-3 and TRBJ2-1, with D perhaps assigned TRBD1 or TRBD2 (6 bases each). Germline CDR1 MNHEY, CDR2 SVGEGT. V dropped 1 base and J dropped 6 bases, with 7 bases sitting between them. The CDR3 contains 13 residues. The CDR3 reads CASSYWGANEQFF. The CDR3 DNA follows: TGTGCCAGCAGTTACTGGGGGGCCAATGAGCAGTTCTTC.

This sequence joins TRBV20-1 and TRBJ1-2; D unclear. Germline V gives CDR1 DFQATT, CDR2 SNEGSKA (reference sequence). This CDR3 has 14 amino acids. V gave up 4 bases and J gave up 4 bases, with 16 bases separating them. The CDR3: CSANDMLFPYGYTF. The DNA of the CDR3 is TGCAGTGCTAATGATATGCTTTTCCCCTATGGCTACACCTTC.

This sequence joins TRBV5-6 and TRBJ1-1; D remains ambiguous. The CDR3 length is 15 residues. CDR1 is SGHDT, CDR2 YYEEEE, per germline. V lost 3 bases, J lost 0 bases, and 12 bases lay in between. The CDR3 loop reads CASSSLTKLNTEAFF. The CDR3 coding sequence is TGTGCCAGCAGCTCGTTGACAAAACTGAACACTGAAGCTTTCTTT.